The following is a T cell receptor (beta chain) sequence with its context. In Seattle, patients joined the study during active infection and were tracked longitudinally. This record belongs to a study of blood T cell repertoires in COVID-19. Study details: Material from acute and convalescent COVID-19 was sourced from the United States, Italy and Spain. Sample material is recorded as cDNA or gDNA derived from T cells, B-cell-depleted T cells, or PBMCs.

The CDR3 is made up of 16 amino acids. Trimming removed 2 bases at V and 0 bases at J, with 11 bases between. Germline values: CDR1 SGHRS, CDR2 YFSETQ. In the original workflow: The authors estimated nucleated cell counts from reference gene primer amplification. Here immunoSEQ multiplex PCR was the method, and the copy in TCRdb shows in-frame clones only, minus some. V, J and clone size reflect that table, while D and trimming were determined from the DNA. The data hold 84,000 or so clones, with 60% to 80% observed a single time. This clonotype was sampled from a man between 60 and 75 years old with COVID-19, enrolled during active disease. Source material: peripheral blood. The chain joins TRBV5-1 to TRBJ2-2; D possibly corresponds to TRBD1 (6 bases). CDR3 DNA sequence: TGCGCCAGCAGCTTAGACAGGAGACCGAACACCGGGGAGCTGTTTTTT. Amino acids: CASSLDRRPNTGELFF.